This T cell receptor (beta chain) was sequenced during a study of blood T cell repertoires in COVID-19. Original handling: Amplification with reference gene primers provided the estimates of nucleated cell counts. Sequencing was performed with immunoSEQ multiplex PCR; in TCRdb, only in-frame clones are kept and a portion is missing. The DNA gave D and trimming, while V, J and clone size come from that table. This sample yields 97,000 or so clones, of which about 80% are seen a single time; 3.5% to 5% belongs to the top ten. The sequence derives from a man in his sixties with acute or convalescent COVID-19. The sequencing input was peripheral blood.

In DNA form, the CDR3 reads TGTGCCAGTTTTGTAGCGACGAACACCGGGGAGCTGTTTTTT. Its translation is CASFVATNTGELFF. J is TRBJ2-2 and V is TRBV18; TRBD2 is a possible D gene (5 bases). Germline V gene sequence: CDR1 KGHSH, CDR2 LQKENI. The CDR3 consists of 14 residues. V shed 9 bases and J shed 0 bases, with 11 bases lying between them.